Following are 17 T cell receptor beta chains from one sample sequenced in a study of cytomegalovirus exposure and HLA in healthy donors. Amplification used 60 Vbeta primers and 13 Jbeta primers. Produced via immunoSEQ multiplex PCR; TCRdb's table is partial and in-frame only. The repertoire holds 100,000 to 150,000 clones, with roughly 80% as singletons. The source material was PBMCs. The receptor set was obtained from a girl aged 2-10 years in good health and CMV-seronegative.

The chain combines TRBV2 with TRBJ2-1; 8 positions match TRBD2. Germline V gives CDR1 SNHLY, CDR2 FYNNEI. The CDR3 runs 16 residues. V lost 2 bases and J lost 3; bases outside the gene matches: 6. CDR3 nucleotide sequence: TGTGCCAGCAGTGAAACAACTAGCGGTAACTACAATGAGCAGTTCTTC. This translates into CASSETTSGNYNEQFF.

This clone was observed a handful of times. The V call is TRBV5-1, the J call TRBJ2-1; D is uncertain. The CDR3 extends over 12 amino acids. V was clipped by 4 bases and J by 6 bases, with 8 bases between them. Germline assignment: CDR1 SGHRS and CDR2 YFSETQ. CDR3 residues: CASSMTGNEQFF. The CDR3 region has the DNA TGCGCCAGCAGCATGACGGGCAATGAGCAGTTCTTC.

The CDR3 bases are TGCGCCAGCAGCCAAGGACTGCTCCAAGAGACCCAGTACTTC. This sequence encodes CASSQGLLQETQYF. The chain carries TRBV4-3 and TRBJ2-5; D gene unclear. Germline CDR1 LGHNA, CDR2 YSLEER. V lost 1 base, J lost 1 base, and 7 bases lay in between. The CDR3 runs to 14 residues.

The chain uses TRBV29-1 and TRBJ1-5; D remains unclear. The V end was cut by 5 bases, the J end by 4 bases, with 18 bases between. This CDR3 spans 15 amino acids. Germline V gives CDR1 SQVTM, CDR2 ANQGSEA. The CDR3 loop is CSVIFLGSGNQPQHF. In DNA, the CDR3 is TGCAGCGTTATTTTTTTGGGGAGTGGTAATCAGCCCCAGCATTTT.

The chain has TRBV13 and TRBJ2-1; 10 bases map to TRBD2. CDR1 PRHDT and CDR2 FYEKMQ come from the germline V gene (reference sequence). The CDR3 contains 15 residues. Trimming cost V 5 bases and J 4 bases; bases outside gene matches: 5. The CDR3 region has the DNA TGTGCCAGCAGCCATACGGGACTAGCGTACAATGAGCAGTTCTTC. Translating it yields CASSHTGLAYNEQFF.

The chain is built from TRBV6-5 and TRBJ2-1; D may be TRBD1 (6 bases). V lost 5 bases and J lost 4, with 15 bases in between. Looked up from germline, CDR1 is MNHEY and CDR2 is SVGAGI. The CDR3 spans 15 residues. Here the CDR3 reads CASSTGTSIYNEQFF. The CDR3 DNA is TGTGCCAGCAGTACCGGGACATCCATTTACAATGAGCAGTTCTTC.

This clone was counted once. The chain combines TRBV7-8 with TRBJ1-3; TRBD1 matches at 10 bases. V trimming: 1 base; J trimming: 1 base; junction bases outside the gene matches: 7. The CDR3 runs to 18 residues. CDR1 and CDR2 from the germline V gene are SGHVS and FQNEAQ. CDR3 in amino acids: CASSLGDRGRTSGNTIYF. CDR3 bases: TGTGCCAGCAGCTTAGGTGACAGGGGGCGGACGTCTGGAAACACCATATATTTT.

The genes are TRBV5-6 and TRBJ2-7, with TRBD2 identical over 12 bases. Germline CDR1 is SGHDT and CDR2 is YYEEEE. The CDR3 extends over 16 amino acids. Losses at the gene ends were 4 bases for V and 7 bases for J; bases not matched to a gene: 12. This chain's CDR3 is CASSPNPSGRAREQYF. CDR3 sequence (DNA): TGTGCCAGCAGCCCGAACCCTAGCGGGAGGGCCCGGGAGCAGTACTTC.

This clone is a singleton in its sample. CDR3 amino acids: CASSARQGKRNTIYF. CDR3 nucleotide sequence: TGTGCCAGCAGCGCCCGACAGGGGAAGAGAAACACCATATATTTT. The chain couples TRBV7-4 to TRBJ1-3; 8 bases line up with TRBD1. This CDR3 is built from 15 residues. Germline V CDR1 and CDR2: SGHVT, SQSDAQ. Trimming at V came to 5 bases and at J to 5 bases, leaving 8 bases not matched to a gene.

In this sample, this clone turned up once. V and J are TRBV10-2 and TRBJ2-3, with D perhaps TRBD2 (7 bases). With 1 base removed from V and 6 bases from J, the gap between germline ends came to 11 bases. The CDR3 runs 14 residues. From germline, CDR1 is WSHSY and CDR2 SAAADI. The CDR3 sequence: CASSEWGGRDTQYF. CDR3 nucleotide sequence: TGCGCCAGCAGTGAGTGGGGGGGGCGGGATACGCAGTATTTT.

J is TRBJ2-7 and V is TRBV2; TRBD2 might be the D (6 bases). Trimming took 7 bases from V and 2 from J, leaving 15 bases between them. Germline V lookup: CDR1 SNHLY, CDR2 FYNNEI. The CDR3 has 14 amino acids. CDR3 in DNA: TGTGCCAGCAAGCAGCGGAGGGGAACCTACGAGCAGTACTTC. Its translation is CASKQRRGTYEQYF. The whole variable domain, filled in from reference TRBV2 and TRBJ2-7, reads EPEVTQTPSHQVTQMGQEVILRCVPISNHLYFYWYRQILGQKVEFLVSFYNNEISEKSEIFDDQFSVERPDGSNFTLKIRSTKLEDSAMYFCASKQRRGTYEQYFGPGTRLTVT.

This rearrangement joins TRBV5-1 to TRBJ2-3; 7 nucleotides agree with TRBD2. The length of the CDR3 is 18 residues. Germline V CDR1 and CDR2: SGHRS, YFSETQ. V shed 0 bases, J shed 6 bases, and the junction held 16 bases outside the gene matches. The CDR3 here is CASSLAGRVRLATDTQYF. The CDR3 DNA reads TGCGCCAGCAGCTTGGCGGGCAGGGTCCGACTAGCTACGGATACGCAGTATTTT.

The sample holds one count of this clone. J is TRBJ1-5 and V is TRBV27, with 9 bases that match TRBD1. The V and J ends lost 2 bases and 3 bases, in that order; junction bases with no gene match: 5. The CDR3 contains 16 residues. The germline V gene encodes CDR1 MNHEY and CDR2 SMNVEV (reference sequence). The CDR3: CASSLGTGYYNQPQHF. The CDR3 DNA reads as TGTGCCAGCAGTTTAGGGACAGGGTATTACAATCAGCCCCAGCATTTT.

The chain combines TRBV5-6 with TRBJ2-3; D gene ambiguous. The CDR3 is 16 residues long. The germline V gene encodes CDR1 SGHDT and CDR2 YYEEEE. Deletions cut 4 bases from V and 1 base from J, with 16 bases between. The CDR3 sequence: CASSREASSRTDTQYF. CDR3 nucleotide sequence: TGTGCCAGCAGCCGAGAGGCTAGTTCTCGCACAGATACGCAGTATTTT.

J is TRBJ2-3 and V is TRBV7-2; 7 bases fit TRBD2. The CDR3 is made up of 15 amino acids. Germline lookup yields CDR1 SGHTA and CDR2 FQGNSA. V gave up 5 bases and J gave up 1 base; unmatched junction bases: 6. The CDR3 reads CASSPGTIRTDTQYF. DNA of the CDR3: TGTGCCAGCAGCCCAGGGACTATCCGCACAGATACGCAGTATTTT.

The chain links TRBV30 to TRBJ1-1; 7 bases align to TRBD1. Germline V lookup: CDR1 GTSNPN, CDR2 SVGIG (reference sequence). This CDR3 is 13 amino acids long. Trimming took 3 bases from V and 8 from J; bases not matched to a gene: 9. CDR3: CAWRGGQTKEAFF. As DNA, the CDR3 is TGTGCCTGGAGGGGGGGACAGACCAAAGAAGCTTTCTTT.

This clone showed up just a few times. The genes are TRBV21-1 and TRBJ1-2. TRBV21-1 is labeled a pseudogene. The CDR3 sequence is 18 residues long. CDR3 sequence: CASSKIPWEEGLGYGYTF. In DNA form, the CDR3 reads TGTGCCAGCAGCAAGATCCCATGGGAGGAGGGGCTTGGGTATGGCTACACCTTC.